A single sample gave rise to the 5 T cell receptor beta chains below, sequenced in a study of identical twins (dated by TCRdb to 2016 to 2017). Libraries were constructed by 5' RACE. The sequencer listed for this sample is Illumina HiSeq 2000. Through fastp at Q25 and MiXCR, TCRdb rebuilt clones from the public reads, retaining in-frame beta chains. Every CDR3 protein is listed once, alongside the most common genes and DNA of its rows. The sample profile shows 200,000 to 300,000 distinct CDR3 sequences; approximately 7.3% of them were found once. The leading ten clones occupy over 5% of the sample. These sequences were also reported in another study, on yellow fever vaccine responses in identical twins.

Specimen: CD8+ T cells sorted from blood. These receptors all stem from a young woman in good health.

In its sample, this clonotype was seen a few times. CDR3 region: CASTTGTPYEQYF. The DNA of the CDR3 is TGTGCCAGCACGACAGGAACCCCCTACGAGCAGTACTTC. The rearrangement joins TRBV28 to TRBJ2-7; D possibly corresponds to TRBD1 (6 bases). CDR1 and CDR2 from the germline V gene are MDHEN and SYDVKM. V was clipped by 7 bases and J by 2 bases, with 12 bases between them. The CDR3 loop spans 13 amino acids.

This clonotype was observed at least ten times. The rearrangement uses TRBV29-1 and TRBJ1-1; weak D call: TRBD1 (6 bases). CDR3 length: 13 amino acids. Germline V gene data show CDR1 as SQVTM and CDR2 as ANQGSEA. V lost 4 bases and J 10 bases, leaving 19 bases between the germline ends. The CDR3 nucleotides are TGCAGCGTTGGGGACAACGATTTTTTGGGAGCTTTCTTT. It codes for CSVGDNDFLGAFF. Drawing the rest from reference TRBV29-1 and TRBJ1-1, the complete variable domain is SAVISQKPSRDICQRGTSLTIQCQVDSQVTMMFWYRQQPGQSLTLIATANQGSEATYESGFVIDKFPISRPNLTFSTLTVSNMSPEDSSIYLCSVGDNDFLGAFFGQGTRLTVV.

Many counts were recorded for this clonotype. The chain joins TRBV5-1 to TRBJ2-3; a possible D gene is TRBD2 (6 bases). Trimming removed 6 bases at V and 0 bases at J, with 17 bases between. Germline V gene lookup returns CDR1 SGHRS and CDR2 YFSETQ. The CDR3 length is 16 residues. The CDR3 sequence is CASTRSGDTSTDTQYF. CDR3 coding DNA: TGCGCCAGCACCAGGTCGGGAGATACTAGCACAGATACGCAGTATTTT.

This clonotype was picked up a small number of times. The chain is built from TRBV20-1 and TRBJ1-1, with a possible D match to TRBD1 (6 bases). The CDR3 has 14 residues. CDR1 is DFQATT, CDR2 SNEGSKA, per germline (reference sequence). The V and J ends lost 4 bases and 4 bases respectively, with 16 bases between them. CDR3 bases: TGCAGTGCTACAAACCGGGACATTTTCACTGAAGCTTTCTTT. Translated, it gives CSATNRDIFTEAFF.

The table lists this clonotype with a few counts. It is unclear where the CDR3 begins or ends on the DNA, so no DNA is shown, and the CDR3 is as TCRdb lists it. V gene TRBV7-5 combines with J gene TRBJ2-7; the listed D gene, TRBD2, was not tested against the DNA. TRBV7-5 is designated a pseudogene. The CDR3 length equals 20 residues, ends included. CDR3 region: CISVSEAYGEWDFSSYEQYV.